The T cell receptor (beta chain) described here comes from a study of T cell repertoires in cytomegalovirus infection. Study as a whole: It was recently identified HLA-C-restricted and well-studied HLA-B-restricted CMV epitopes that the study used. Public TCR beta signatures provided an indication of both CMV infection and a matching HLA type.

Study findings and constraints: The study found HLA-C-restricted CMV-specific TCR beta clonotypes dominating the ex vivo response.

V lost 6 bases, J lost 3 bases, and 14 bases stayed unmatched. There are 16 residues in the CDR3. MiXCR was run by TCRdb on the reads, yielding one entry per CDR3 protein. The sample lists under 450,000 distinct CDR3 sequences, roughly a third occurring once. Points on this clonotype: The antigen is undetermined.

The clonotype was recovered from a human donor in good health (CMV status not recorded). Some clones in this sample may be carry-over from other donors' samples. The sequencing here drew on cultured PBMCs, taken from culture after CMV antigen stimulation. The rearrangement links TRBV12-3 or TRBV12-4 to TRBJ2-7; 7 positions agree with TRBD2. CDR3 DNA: TGTGCCAGCAGCGTAGAAGTCCTAGCGGCTTTCTACGAGCAGTACTTC. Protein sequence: CASSVEVLAAFYEQYF.